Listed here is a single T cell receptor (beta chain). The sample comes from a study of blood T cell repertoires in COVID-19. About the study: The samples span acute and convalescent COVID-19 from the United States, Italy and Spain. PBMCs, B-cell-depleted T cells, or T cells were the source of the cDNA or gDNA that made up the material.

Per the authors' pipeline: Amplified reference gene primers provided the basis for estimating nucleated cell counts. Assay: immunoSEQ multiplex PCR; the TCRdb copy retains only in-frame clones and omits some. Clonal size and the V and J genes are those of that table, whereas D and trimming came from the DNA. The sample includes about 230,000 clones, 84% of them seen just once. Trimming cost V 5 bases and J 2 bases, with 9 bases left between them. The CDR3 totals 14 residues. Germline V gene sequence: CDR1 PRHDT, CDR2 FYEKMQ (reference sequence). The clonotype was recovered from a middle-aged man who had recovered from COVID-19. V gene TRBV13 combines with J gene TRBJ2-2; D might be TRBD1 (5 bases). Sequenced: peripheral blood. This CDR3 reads CASSPGQNTGELFF. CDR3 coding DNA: TGTGCCAGCAGCCCCGGACAAAACACCGGGGAGCTGTTTTTT.